This entry features one T cell receptor beta chain sequence. Its antigen is not identified. A quantity of about 0.5 to 1 ug RNA underwent reverse transcription using random hexamers. TCRdb called the immunoSEQ multiplex PCR reads again in MiXCR, with one record for every CDR3 protein. The table lists 84,000 or so distinct CDR3 sequences, over 85% of them singletons, with approximately 1% in the top ten. The data were obtained in a study of CD8 T cells in Susac syndrome. Study overall: At the time of blood draw, patients with Susac syndrome were therapy-naive, receiving corticosteroids, or receiving intravenous immunoglobulin alone. Study-wide points: In TEMRA cells and active patients, CD8+ clonal expansion in Susac reached its peak. In total CD8+ repertoires, more than 15 Susac-specific public clones were found, and roughly 5 in CD8+ TEMRA repertoires.

J gave up 3 bases and V 6 bases, and 7 bases lay outside the gene matches. The CDR3 length is 16 residues. CDR1 is LGHDT and CDR2 is YNNKEL in the germline V gene (reference sequence). The authors negatively isolated CD8+ and CD4+ T cells and FACS-enriched TEMRA cells. Sample: CD8+ T cells from PBMCs. The chain combines TRBV3-1 with TRBJ2-3; 12 nucleotides align to TRBD2. The origin of this receptor is a human donor with Susac syndrome. CDR3 sequence: CASSRTGLAGTDTQYF. The DNA for the CDR3 is TGTGCCAGCAGTCGCACTGGACTAGCGGGGACAGATACGCAGTATTTT.